These T cell receptor beta chains were read from a single sample in a study of shared clonotypes between healthy human individuals. The table came from immunoSEQ multiplex PCR; TCRdb's copy has only in-frame clones and leaves some out. The sample includes about 1.1 million clones, 70% to 80% seen only once; the top ten take 0.6% to 0.75%. The sample taken for sequencing was memory CD4+ T cells from PBMCs. These receptors were taken from a man between 18 and 35 years old in good health. Some clones in this sample may be carry-over from other donors' samples. Both conserved end residues are part of each CDR3. Each record gives: J gene, V gene, clone size, D gene, CDR3 DNA, CDR3 protein. A D gene is named only where the DNA matches it firmly. A row's size may be missing; if present it is once, few, many or a size class.

j_gene: TRBJ2-2; v_gene: TRBV10-3; abundance: few; d_gene: -; CDR3nt: TGTGCCATCAGGAGAGGCGGGGAGACAGGGTCAACCGGGGAGCTGTTTTTT; CDR3aa: CAIRRGGETGSTGELFF
j_gene: TRBJ1-1; v_gene: TRBV9; abundance: -; d_gene: -; CDR3nt: TGTGCCAGCAGCCCCTTACAGGGAAACCCTGAAGCTTTCTTT; CDR3aa: CASSPLQGNPEAFF
j_gene: TRBJ2-5; v_gene: TRBV9; abundance: -; d_gene: -; CDR3nt: TGTGCCAGCAGCGTAGGGGCTTGGAAAGCCCAAGAGACCCAGTACTTC; CDR3aa: CASSVGAWKAQETQYF
j_gene: TRBJ2-3; v_gene: TRBV20-1; abundance: many; d_gene: TRBD2; CDR3nt: TGCAGTGCGACTAGCGCGGATACGCAGTATTTT; CDR3aa: CSATSADTQYF
j_gene: TRBJ2-1; v_gene: TRBV2; abundance: -; d_gene: TRBD1; CDR3nt: TGTGCCAGCACTTGGGACAGCCACAATGAGCAGTTCTTC; CDR3aa: CASTWDSHNEQFF
j_gene: TRBJ2-5; v_gene: TRBV5-7; abundance: -; d_gene: TRBD1; CDR3nt: TGTGCCAGCAGCTGCCCAGGGGGTGTGGCGGGTCCAGAGACCCAGTACTTC; CDR3aa: CASSCPGGVAGPETQYF
j_gene: TRBJ2-3; v_gene: TRBV28; abundance: -; d_gene: -; CDR3nt: TGTGCCAGCAGTGCAGATACGCAGTATTTT; CDR3aa: CASSADTQYF
j_gene: TRBJ2-2; v_gene: TRBV5-1; abundance: -; d_gene: -; CDR3nt: TGCGCCAGCAGCTTGGGTCAACTCAACACCGGGGAGCTGTTTTTT; CDR3aa: CASSLGQLNTGELFF
j_gene: TRBJ2-2; v_gene: TRBV6-5; abundance: -; d_gene: -; CDR3nt: TGTGCCAGCAGTTACGATTCCACCGGGGAGCTGTTTTTT; CDR3aa: CASSYDSTGELFF
j_gene: TRBJ2-2; v_gene: TRBV11-3; abundance: once; d_gene: -; CDR3nt: TGTGCCAGCAGCCCGGTGGCAGGGGGGGACGGGGAGCTGTTTTTT; CDR3aa: CASSPVAGGDGELFF
j_gene: TRBJ1-3; v_gene: TRBV4-1; abundance: -; d_gene: TRBD1; CDR3nt: TGCGCCAGCAGCCCCCGGGACAGGGAGAGAAACACCATATATTTT; CDR3aa: CASSPRDRERNTIYF
j_gene: TRBJ2-6; v_gene: TRBV4-1; abundance: -; d_gene: -; CDR3nt: TGCGCCAGCAGCCAATCCGGATTTGCGGACCGAACGAGCTCTGGGGCCAACGTCCTGACTTTC; CDR3aa: CASSQSGFADRTSSGANVLTF
j_gene: TRBJ2-1; v_gene: TRBV28; abundance: few; d_gene: TRBD2; CDR3nt: TGTGCCAGCAGTTTGTGGGGCGGGAGGTCTAGCGATGAGCAGTTCTTC; CDR3aa: CASSLWGGRSSDEQFF
j_gene: TRBJ2-1; v_gene: TRBV4-2; abundance: -; d_gene: -; CDR3nt: TGTGCCAGCAGCCAAGAGCCCAATACCTACAATGAGCAGTTCTTC; CDR3aa: CASSQEPNTYNEQFF
j_gene: TRBJ2-1; v_gene: TRBV5-6; abundance: -; d_gene: -; CDR3nt: TGTGCCAGCAGCTTGGGGGGCCTAGTCGGACCGTTCTTC; CDR3aa: CASSLGGLVGPFF
j_gene: TRBJ1-2; v_gene: TRBV19; abundance: -; d_gene: TRBD1; CDR3nt: TGTGCCAGTAGTATTGGGACAGGTAACTATGGCTACACCTTC; CDR3aa: CASSIGTGNYGYTF